Only a few counts were recorded for the clone carrying this TCR beta chain. What it recognizes is unknown. This specimen comes from a study of T-cell reconstitution after alpha-beta-depleted transplantation in children. Broader study findings: Expanded graft clones numbering several hundred reportedly gave rise to alpha-beta T cells about two months after transplant.

Researchers prepared the TCRbeta library using unique molecular identifiers, the study reports. MiXCR, applied by TCRdb to the PCR reads, yields one record per CDR3 protein. Among 670,000 or so distinct CDR3 sequences, about an eighth were seen once, and the ten largest hold around 0.8%. The receptor was derived from a girl aged 2 to 10 with congenital amegakaryocytic thrombocytopenia, due to receive a stem cell transplant. The material sequenced was PBMCs, taken before TCRalphabeta/CD19-depleted stem cell transplant.

DNA for the CDR3: TGTGCCAGCAGCATCGGACAGGGGGCCGGGGAGCTGTTTTTT. Translated, it gives CASSIGQGAGELFF. The chain joins TRBV5-5 to TRBJ2-2; 10 bases match TRBD1. The length of the CDR3 is 14 residues. Germline CDR1 reads SGHKS; CDR2 reads YYEKEE (reference sequence). The V and J ends lost 4 bases and 6 bases, in that order; junction bases with no gene match: 3.